The text below deals with one T cell receptor (beta chain). Its specificity is not known. With random hexamers, reverse transcription was performed on roughly 0.5 to 1 ug of RNA. TCRdb recomputed calls from the immunoSEQ multiplex PCR reads with MiXCR, one row per CDR3 protein. Seen here are approximately 83,000 distinct CDR3 sequences, about 94% observed once, and the top ten hold approximately 0.92%. The data were taken from a study of CD8 T cells in Susac syndrome. About the research overall: Within the group of sequenced Susac syndrome patients, 5 or 6 had active disease and fewer than 10 were in remission.

The CDR3 consists of 16 residues. Germline CDR1 and CDR2: SGDLS and YYNGEE. Trimming left V 4 bases short and J 0 bases short, with 16 bases between. Study observations and caveats: In total CD8+ repertoires, about 16 Susac-specific public clones were found, and five or six in CD8+ TEMRA repertoires. The TCR sequencing and HLA analysis in the study involved a relatively small number of individuals, as the study acknowledged.

High-throughput TCR beta sequencing covered peripheral CD8+ and CD4+ T cells. The sample was CD8+ T cells from PBMCs. The V and J genes are TRBV9 and TRBJ1-1; the D is unclear. This clonotype was sampled from a human donor with Susac syndrome. The CDR3 coding sequence is TGTGCCAGCAGCTTCGGGGAGGAGGTGATGAACACTGAAGCTTTCTTT. Translation: CASSFGEEVMNTEAFF. Drawing the rest from reference TRBV9 and TRBJ1-1, the complete variable domain is DSGVTQTPKHLITATGQRVTLRCSPRSGDLSVYWYQQSLDQGLQFLIQYYNGEERAKGNILERFSAQQFPDLHSELNLSSLELGDSALYFCASSFGEEVMNTEAFFGQGTRLTVV.